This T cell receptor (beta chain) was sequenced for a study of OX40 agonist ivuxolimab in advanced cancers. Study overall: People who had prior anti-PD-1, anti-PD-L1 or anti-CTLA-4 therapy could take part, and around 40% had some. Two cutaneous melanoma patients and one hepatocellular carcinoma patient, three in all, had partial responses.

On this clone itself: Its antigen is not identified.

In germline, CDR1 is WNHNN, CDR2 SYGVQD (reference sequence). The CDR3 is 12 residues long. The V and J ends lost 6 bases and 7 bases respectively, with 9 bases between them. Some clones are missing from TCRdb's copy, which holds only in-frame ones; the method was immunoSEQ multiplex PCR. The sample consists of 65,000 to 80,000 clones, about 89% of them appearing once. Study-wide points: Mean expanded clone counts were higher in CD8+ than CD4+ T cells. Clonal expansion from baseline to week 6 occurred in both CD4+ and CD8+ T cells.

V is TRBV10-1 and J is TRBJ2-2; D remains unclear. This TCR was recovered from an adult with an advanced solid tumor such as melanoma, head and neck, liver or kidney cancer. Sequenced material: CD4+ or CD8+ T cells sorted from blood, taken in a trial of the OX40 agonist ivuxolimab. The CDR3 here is CASRDQDGELFF. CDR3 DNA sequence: TGCGCCAGCAGAGACCAGGACGGGGAGCTGTTTTTT.